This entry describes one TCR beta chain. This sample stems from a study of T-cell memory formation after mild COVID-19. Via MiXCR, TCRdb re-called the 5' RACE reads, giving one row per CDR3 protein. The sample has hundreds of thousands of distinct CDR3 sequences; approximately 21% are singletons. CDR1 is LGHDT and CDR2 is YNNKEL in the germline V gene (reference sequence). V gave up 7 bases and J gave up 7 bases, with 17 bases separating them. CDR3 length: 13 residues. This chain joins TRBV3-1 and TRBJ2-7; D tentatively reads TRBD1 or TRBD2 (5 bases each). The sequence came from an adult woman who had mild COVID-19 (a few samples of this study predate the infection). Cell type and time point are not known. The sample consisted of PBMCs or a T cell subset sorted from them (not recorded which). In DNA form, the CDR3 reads TGTGCCAGCATAGGGGCAGGAACGGGGGAGCAGTACTTC. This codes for CASIGAGTGEQYF.